The present entry profiles one T cell receptor beta chain with its context. Its antigen is still unknown. No clone much larger than this one lies a single base away; base qualities are absent. The method behind the library was multiplex PCR. For sequencing, an Illumina HiSeq 4000 was employed. TCR beta libraries were built with iRepertoire HTBI primers and Arm-PCR amplification of CDR3 regions. Before sequencing, the PCR products went through gel purification. The source study handled its data this way. Gene usage analysis of CDR3 amino acid clonotypes relied on the approximately 62 TRBV and 13 to 15 TRBJ segments identified across samples. Filtered high-quality paired reads were merged into contigs using COPE and FqMerger. BLAST was used to align contigs to IMGT TRBV, TRBD and TRBJ reference genes, with CDR3 defined following IMGT. Highly expanded clones were defined as clonotypes with a frequency above 0.1%. Repertoire diversity was measured by Shannon entropy, and V-J evenness by the Gini coefficient. Public clonotypes were defined as clonotypes shared by more than one individual. TCRdb redid the processing of the public reads, applying fastp at Q25 and MiXCR, and retained in-frame beta chains. Every CDR3 protein is listed once, alongside the most common genes and DNA of its rows. What appears here as the V and J calls and clone size reflects TCRdb's work, not the paper's. This sample lists 400,000 to 500,000 distinct CDR3 sequences; 15% were detected once. The top ten constitute 16% of the sample.

These data are taken from a study of regulatory T cells in long-lasting Graves disease (dated by TCRdb to the early 2020s). The study in broad terms: Newly diagnosed Graves' disease patients had taken antithyroid drugs for less than 3 months. Patients with persistent Graves' disease were compared with patients with newly diagnosed Graves' disease using TCR sequencing and RNA sequencing of peripheral blood. The study was registered as a clinical trial and conducted in China. A total of around 35 samples underwent TCR sequencing: some 13 from persistent and about 20 from newly diagnosed Graves' disease patients. Overall results and qualifications from the work: Only peripheral blood was studied, because thyroid tissue, the primary lesion, was inaccessible. Only the TCR beta chain was sequenced and analyzed. Persistent patients shared more public clonotypes among themselves (under 3,000) than newly diagnosed patients did (roughly 920). TRBV28, TRBJ1-2 and TRBJ2-5 were preferentially used in persistent disease, while TRBV20-1 and TRBJ2-1 were favored in newly diagnosed disease. Compared with newly diagnosed patients, patients with persistent Graves' disease had lower TCR Shannon entropy and fewer highly expanded clones, which suggests clonal expansion. As a limitation, the authors acknowledged that the small sample size may reduce accuracy.

The time point tag for this specimen amounts to: newly diagnosed GD, antithyroid drugs for less than 3 months. RNA was extracted from PBMCs in TRIzol for both TCR sequencing and RNA sequencing. The diagnosis of Graves' disease followed American Thyroid Association guidelines. The patients came from an endocrinology department in Xi'an, China. From each patient, approximately 9.9 milliliters of peripheral blood was collected into an EDTA anticoagulant tube. Ficoll Paque Plus density gradient separation was used to isolate PBMCs, and no additional T cell sorting was done. An Agilent 2100 Bioanalyzer and agarose gel were used to assess RNA quality, and a NanoDrop 2000 was used to measure RNA concentration. Ends trimmed: V by 0 bases, J by 4 bases; bases unmatched to a gene: 16. CDR1 MNHEY and CDR2 SVGEGT were looked up in the germline V gene. The CDR3 sequence holds 20 residues, the cysteine and phenylalanine included. The only DNA kept is the CDR3, 60 bases in frame from the first base.

In addition, the sample was reused for a study of T cells in Graves' hyperthyroidism and ophthalmopathy. As the second paper documents: A patient counted as having stable Graves' hyperthyroidism if no progression to ophthalmopathy occurred over 18 months of follow-up. Hyperthyroidism patients were newly diagnosed, had a disease duration of under 2 months, and were aged 18 to 65 years. Patients with uncontrolled infections, other autoimmune diseases, pregnancy or lactation were excluded. Diagnoses were based on clinical symptoms, serum thyroxine and TRAb, thyroid ultrasound and orbital computed tomography. For the first round of RT-PCR on the TCR CDR3, the HTBI primer set was used together with the Qiagen OneStep RT-PCR kit. Most expanded thyroid clonotypes (frequency above 0.001) were also detected in blood, a finding suggesting that blood repertoires may reflect thyroid immune responses. A model built on a 13 V-J signature distinguished ophthalmopathy from stable hyperthyroidism, reaching around 90% sensitivity and around 82% specificity in cross-validation and 80%/75% in testing. In validation, progression to ophthalmopathy was predicted by the model with nearly 71% sensitivity and just over 72% specificity, a median of about 6.8 months before onset. To identify distinguishing TCR V-J signatures, a discovery cohort of about 100 patients was used, comprising 43 with Graves' ophthalmopathy and under 60 with stable Graves' hyperthyroidism. An independent validation cohort of under 20 hyperthyroidism patients and about 16 patients who later progressed to ophthalmopathy tested prospective prediction of ophthalmopathy. The approximately 100 discovery patients were divided at random into training and test sets in a 7:3 ratio. In six Graves' hyperthyroidism patients, the study also compared T-cell repertoires from thyroid tissue with T-cell repertoires from blood. After sampling, hyperthyroidism patients received methimazole starting at 30 mg daily, and ophthalmopathy patients received high-dose intravenous methylprednisolone. Libraries were constructed in a second round of multiplex PCR, after which size selection and purification were performed. Paired-end sequencing of the libraries was performed with 100 bp reads on an Illumina HiSeq2000. SOAPnuke was used to process the raw data, throwing out any read that contained adapters or uncalled bases, had a mean Phred below 15, or lacked an exact constant-primer or identifier match. COPE v1.2.5 was used to merge high-quality paired reads, and clonotypes were defined as unique nucleotide sequences. Clonotypes were aligned to IMGT TRBV, TRBD and TRBJ reference segments using MiTCR v1.1. The analysis was restricted to V-J combinations with a frequency above 0.0001, which together covered 99% to 99.2% of the repertoires. The TCS score was defined as F50 (clonal expansion) divided by E x V (chaos), with BLOSUM62-based TCRdist calculated between CDR3 peptides within each V-J. Welch's t-statistics and random forest reduced around 520 V-J features to 13, which were used in a naive Bayes classifier (R e1071). Sample size was not statistically predetermined, and blinding of investigators to group allocation was not performed. TCR Vbeta CDR3 sequencing of roughly 140 peripheral blood samples (around 45 ophthalmopathy, under 80 hyperthyroidism and roughly 17 progressor patients) is reported in the paper.

The rearranged segments are TRBV6-2 or TRBV6-3 and TRBJ2-3; 10 bases in between match TRBD2. The sequence was obtained from a woman in her twenties or thirties with Graves disease. Donor details come from another sample of the same person, matched by shared clones. Here the sequenced sample was peripheral blood mononuclear cells (PBMCs), taken at new diagnosis, from a patient treated with antithyroid drugs. The nucleotides are TGTGCCAGCAGTTACTCGCGGGGAGAAAGGCCTAGCGGGAGAGCAGATACGCAGTATTTT. Translated, it reads CASSYSRGERPSGRADTQYF.